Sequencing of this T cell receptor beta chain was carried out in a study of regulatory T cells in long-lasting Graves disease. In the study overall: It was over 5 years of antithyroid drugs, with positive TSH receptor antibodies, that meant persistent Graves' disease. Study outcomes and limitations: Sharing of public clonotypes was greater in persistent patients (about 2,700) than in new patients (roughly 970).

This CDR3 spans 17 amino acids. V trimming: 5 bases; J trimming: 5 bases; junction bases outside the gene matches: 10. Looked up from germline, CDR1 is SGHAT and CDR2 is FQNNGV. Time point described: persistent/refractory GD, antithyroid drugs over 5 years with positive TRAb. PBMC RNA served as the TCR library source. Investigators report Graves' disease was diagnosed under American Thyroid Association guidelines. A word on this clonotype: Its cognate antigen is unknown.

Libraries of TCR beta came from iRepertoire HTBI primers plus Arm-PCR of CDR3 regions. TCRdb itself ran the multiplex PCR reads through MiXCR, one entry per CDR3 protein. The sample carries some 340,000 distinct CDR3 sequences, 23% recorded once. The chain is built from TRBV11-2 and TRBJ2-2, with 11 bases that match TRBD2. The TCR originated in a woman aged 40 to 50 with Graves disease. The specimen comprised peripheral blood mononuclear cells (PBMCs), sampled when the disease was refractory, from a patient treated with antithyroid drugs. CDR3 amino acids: CASSRVAGGPGTGELFF. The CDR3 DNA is TGTGCCAGCAGCCGAGTAGCGGGAGGGCCGGGGACCGGGGAGCTGTTTTTT.